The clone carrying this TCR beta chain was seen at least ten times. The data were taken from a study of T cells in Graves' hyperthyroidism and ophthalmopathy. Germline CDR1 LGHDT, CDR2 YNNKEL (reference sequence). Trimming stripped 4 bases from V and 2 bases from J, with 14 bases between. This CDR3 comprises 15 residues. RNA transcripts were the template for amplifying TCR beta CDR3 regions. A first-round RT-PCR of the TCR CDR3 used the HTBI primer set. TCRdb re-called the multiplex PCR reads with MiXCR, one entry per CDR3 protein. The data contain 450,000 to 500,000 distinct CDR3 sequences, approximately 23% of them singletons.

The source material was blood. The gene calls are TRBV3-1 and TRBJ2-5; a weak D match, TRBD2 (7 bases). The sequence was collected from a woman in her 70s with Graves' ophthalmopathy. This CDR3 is CASSPLGGPQETQYF. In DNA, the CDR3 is TGTGCCAGCAGCCCATTGGGGGGGCCTCAAGAGACCCAGTACTTC.